These 20 T cell receptor beta chains originate from one sample sequenced in a study of blood T cell repertoires in COVID-19 (TCRdb year 2020). The library came from the immunoSEQ multiplex PCR assay. Not all clones reach the TCRdb copy of this immuneACCESS table, which keeps in-frame sequences only. Checked studies attribute under half of the gap to unresolved V genes and leave the rest unexplained. The table for this sample lists 100,000 to 150,000 clones; around 85% of them were counted only once. About 17% of the sample is taken by the ten largest. The sequencing sample was made of peripheral blood. These receptor sequences come from a woman older than 75 with acute or convalescent COVID-19.

In this sample, this clone turned up once. The chain is built from TRBV30 and TRBJ2-1, with D possibly being TRBD2 (5 bases). In germline, CDR1 is GTSNPN, CDR2 SVGIG (reference sequence). V gave up 2 bases and J gave up 7 bases, with 6 bases separating them. The CDR3 extends over 11 amino acids. CDR3: CAWSRGNEQFF. DNA for the CDR3: TGTGCCTGGAGTCGAGGGAATGAGCAGTTCTTC.

The chain uses TRBV12-3 or TRBV12-4 and TRBJ2-7; no definite D call. V was cut by 3 bases and J by 3 bases, with 6 bases left in between. The CDR3 is made up of 12 amino acids. The DNA of the CDR3 is TGTGCCAGCAGTTTGTCCCGCTACGAGCAGTACTTC. This sequence encodes CASSLSRYEQYF.

This chain joins TRBV27 and TRBJ1-1; D unclear. Germline V gives CDR1 MNHEY, CDR2 SMNVEV (reference sequence). The ends were cut back, 5 bases at V and 4 bases at J, with 11 bases in the middle. CDR3 length equals 13 residues. The CDR3 is CASSPRRSTEAFF. CDR3 DNA: TGTGCCAGCAGTCCACGGAGGAGCACTGAAGCTTTCTTT.

The V and J genes are TRBV18 and TRBJ1-2, with 12 positions matching TRBD1. This CDR3 is 20 amino acids long. Germline V gene lookup returns CDR1 KGHSH and CDR2 LQKENI. V gave up 4 bases and J gave up 7 bases; unmatched junction bases: 22. This chain's CDR3 is CASSLSGTGGLREMRGGYTF. The CDR3 DNA is TGTGCCAGCTCACTTTCCGGGACAGGGGGCCTTCGCGAGATGAGGGGTGGCTACACCTTC.

This clone occurred a few times. The V gene is TRBV7-9, the J gene TRBJ1-2; 7 bases agree with TRBD1. CDR3 length: 16 amino acids. J lost 3 bases, V lost 0 bases, and 7 bases had no gene match. Germline V gene lookup returns CDR1 SEHNR and CDR2 FQNEAQ (reference sequence). The CDR3 sequence: CASSLAGRGRDYGYTF. CDR3 coding DNA: TGTGCCAGCAGCTTAGCGGGTAGGGGGCGCGACTATGGCTACACCTTC.

This clone has only one observation. The V and J genes are TRBV18 and TRBJ2-6; weak D call: TRBD1 (6 bases). The CDR3 runs 15 residues. The germline V gene encodes CDR1 KGHSH and CDR2 LQKENI. Trimming took off 3 bases at V and 2 bases at J, with 8 bases between the two ends. CDR3 nucleotide sequence: TGTGCCAGCTCACCTGGGGGCACTGGGGCCAACGTCCTGACTTTC. It translates to CASSPGGTGANVLTF.

V and J are TRBV5-1 and TRBJ1-4; TRBD1 agrees at 7 bases. With V trimmed by 4 bases and J by 8 bases, 11 bases remained unmatched. The CDR3 spans 15 residues. Germline V gives CDR1 SGHRS, CDR2 YFSETQ. CDR3 in amino acids: CASSTRQGEGEKLFF. CDR3 nucleotides: TGCGCCAGCAGCACGAGACAGGGCGAGGGGGAAAAACTGTTTTTT.

This chain uses TRBV19 with TRBJ1-2; 7 nucleotides agree with TRBD1. Germline trimming cut 2 bases from V and 8 bases from J; bases unmatched to any gene: 5. This CDR3 comprises 13 residues. Germline loops: CDR1 LNHDA, CDR2 SQIVND (reference sequence). The CDR3 coding sequence is TGTGCCAGTAGTATAAGGACAGGCCTAGGCTACACCTTC. This sequence encodes CASSIRTGLGYTF.

The CDR3 sequence is CASSEDGRTYEQYF. DNA of the CDR3: TGTGCCAGCAGTGAAGATGGCAGGACCTACGAGCAGTACTTC. The chain has TRBV6-1 and TRBJ2-7, with D hard to call. The CDR3 consists of 14 residues. Trimming stripped 1 base from V and 2 bases from J, with 9 bases between. Looked up from germline, CDR1 is MNHNS and CDR2 is SASEGT.

The chain recombines TRBV7-2 with TRBJ2-5; 7 bases are shared with TRBD2. CDR1 and CDR2 from the germline V gene are SGHTA and FQGNSA. The CDR3 covers 15 residues. V lost 2 bases to trimming and J lost 1 base; unmatched junction nucleotides: 4. CDR3 sequence reads: CASSLSGNSQETQYF. The CDR3 region has the DNA TGTGCCAGCAGCTTAAGCGGGAACTCCCAAGAGACCCAGTACTTC.

J is TRBJ2-3 and V is TRBV19; 10 nucleotides agree with TRBD1. This CDR3 has 14 residues. V gave up 3 bases and J gave up 3 bases; unmatched junction bases: 0. CDR1 is LNHDA and CDR2 is SQIVND in the germline V gene (reference sequence). CDR3 sequence reads: CASSMGQGTDTQYF. CDR3 DNA sequence: TGTGCCAGTAGTATGGGACAGGGGACAGATACGCAGTATTTT.

The genes are TRBV7-2 and TRBJ2-3; D gene unclear. V was clipped by 3 bases and J by 6 bases, with 10 bases between them. This CDR3 spans 13 amino acids. Germline-derived CDR1 and CDR2 are SGHTA and FQGNSA. CDR3 protein: CASSLTVRDTQYF. CDR3 bases: TGTGCCAGCAGCTTGACTGTCCGGGATACGCAGTATTTT.

The chain is built from TRBV7-9 and TRBJ2-6; 8 positions agree with TRBD1. With V trimmed by 6 bases and J by 2 bases, 6 bases remained unmatched. Germline V gene lookup returns CDR1 SEHNR and CDR2 FQNEAQ (reference sequence). This CDR3 contains 16 residues. The CDR3 region is CASRETGETGANVLTF. For the CDR3, the DNA is TGTGCCAGCAGGGAGACAGGGGAGACTGGGGCCAACGTCCTGACTTTC.

The chain carries TRBV5-4 and TRBJ1-1; D is unclear. The CDR3 contains 14 residues. Deletions cut 1 base from V and 1 base from J, with 8 bases between. Germline V lookup: CDR1 SGHNT, CDR2 YYREEE (reference sequence). The CDR3: CASSLRRPNTEAFF. CDR3 bases: TGTGCCAGCAGCTTGCGGCGGCCGAACACTGAAGCTTTCTTT.

The chain joins TRBV29-1 to TRBJ1-2; the D is unclear. The CDR3 consists of 13 residues. V was pared by 4 bases and J by 3 bases, with 12 bases between. In germline, CDR1 is SQVTM, CDR2 ANQGSEA. The CDR3 DNA reads as TGCAGCGTTGGCCGGAACCGGGACTATGGCTACACCTTC. It encodes CSVGRNRDYGYTF.

The rearrangement uses TRBV7-6 and TRBJ2-5, with D tentatively TRBD2 (6 bases). CDR3 length: 15 amino acids. V was shortened by 2 bases and J by 1 base, with 11 bases between the two germline ends. Germline lookup yields CDR1 SGHVS and CDR2 FNYEAQ. DNA of the CDR3: TGTGCCAGCAGCTTACTAGCGAGATTCCAAGAGACCCAGTACTTC. This translates into CASSLLARFQETQYF.

The chain uses TRBV30 and TRBJ2-5; D possibly corresponds to TRBD2 (5 bases). The CDR3 runs 14 residues. The V end lost 0 bases, the J end lost 4 bases, and 12 bases lay between the germline ends. Germline assignment: CDR1 GTSNPN and CDR2 SVGIG (reference sequence). This CDR3 is CAWSVAVTRETQYF. Written as DNA, the CDR3 is TGTGCCTGGAGTGTAGCTGTCACTAGAGAGACCCAGTACTTC.

This chain joins TRBV6-6 and TRBJ1-1; D gene ambiguous. Germline-derived CDR1 and CDR2 are MNHNY and SVGAGI (reference sequence). There are 13 residues in the CDR3. The V end was cut by 2 bases, the J end by 3 bases, with 7 bases between. CDR3 amino acids: CASSYPQDTEAFF. CDR3 nucleotides: TGTGCCAGCAGTTACCCTCAGGACACTGAAGCTTTCTTT.

Written as DNA, the CDR3 is TGTGCCAGCAGTCTTCGGTCGGGGGGCTCCTCTGAAGCTTTCTTT. It translates to CASSLRSGGSSEAFF. V is TRBV7-2 and J is TRBJ1-1; a possible D gene is TRBD1 (6 bases). CDR3 size: 15 residues. V was shortened by 6 bases and J by 6 bases, with 20 bases between the two germline ends. Per the germline V gene, CDR1 is SGHTA and CDR2 is FQGNSA.

The chain recombines TRBV6-5 with TRBJ1-2; D is unclear. V was cut by 6 bases and J by 4 bases, with 18 bases left in between. CDR1 MNHEY and CDR2 SVGAGI come from the germline V gene. This CDR3 comprises 15 residues. The CDR3 region is CASSPEGPKTYGYTF. The CDR3 DNA sequence: TGTGCCAGCAGCCCCGAGGGTCCGAAGACCTATGGCTACACCTTC.